Listed below are T cell receptor beta chains from one sample, sequenced in a study of cytomegalovirus exposure and HLA in healthy donors. The assay was immunoSEQ multiplex PCR, and TCRdb's table has in-frame clones only and misses some. The sample yields more than 110,000 clones, roughly 90% seen once. Source material: PBMCs. The receptors were gathered from a man aged 18 to 29 in good health and CMV-seronegative. Each CDR3 is given with its conserved first and last residue. A D gene is named only where the DNA matches it firmly. Not every row has a clone size; where given, it reads once, few, many or a size class.

cdr3_nt,cdr3_aa,j_call,d_call,clone_size,cdr3_length,v_call
TGTGCCAGCAGCTGGGACAGGACAGGGAGAGCCTATGGCTACACCTTC,CASSWDRTGRAYGYTF,TRBJ1-2,TRBD1,.,16,TRBV5-4
TGTGCCAGCAGTCTGGGGCAGCCGAACACTGAAGCTTTCTTT,CASSLGQPNTEAFF,TRBJ1-1,.,once,14,TRBV6-1
TGTGCCAGCAGCCTCCCTTACTTTTATGGCTACACCTTC,CASSLPYFYGYTF,TRBJ1-2,.,.,13,TRBV11-2
TGCGCCAGCAGCCAGGGATCATCCTACGAGCAGTACTTC,CASSQGSSYEQYF,TRBJ2-7,.,.,13,TRBV5-1
TGTGCCAGCACTTCCGGGACAATGAACACTGAAGCTTTCTTT,CASTSGTMNTEAFF,TRBJ1-1,.,.,14,TRBV28
TGTGCCATAGGGACAGGGCGAGAAGCTTTCTTT,CAIGTGREAFF,TRBJ1-1,TRBD1,few,11,TRBV19
TGTGCCAGTAGACTGACAGGGGTGGGCGGTGGCTACACCTTC,CASRLTGVGGGYTF,TRBJ1-2,TRBD1,.,14,TRBV19
TGTGCCAGTAGCCCTGGGACAGTCCTCTCCTACGAGCAGTACTTC,CASSPGTVLSYEQYF,TRBJ2-7,TRBD1,.,15,TRBV19
TGTGCCAGAAGCTTAGGAGGGGGACTAGCGCGCTCCTACGAGCAGTACTTC,CARSLGGGLARSYEQYF,TRBJ2-7,.,once,17,TRBV7-5
TGTGCCAGCAGCTTGGGGGGGGGACTGAGAAATGAAAAACTGTTTTTT,CASSLGGGLRNEKLFF,TRBJ1-4,.,.,16,TRBV5-4
TGCGCCAGCAGCTTGGGCACTCCCAGGGGGCAGTACTTC,CASSLGTPRGQYF,TRBJ2-7,.,.,13,TRBV5-1
TGTGCCAGCTCACCCAATCACGGGGGTAGTGAAGCTTTCTTT,CASSPNHGGSEAFF,TRBJ1-1,.,.,14,TRBV18
TGTGCCAGCAGCCGACTAGCGGGAGGGTCGGGCGAGCAGTACTTC,CASSRLAGGSGEQYF,TRBJ2-7,TRBD2,.,15,TRBV5-4
TGCGCCAGCAGTGAACAACAGCCCCCCCACAATGAGCAGTTCTTC,CASSEQQPPHNEQFF,TRBJ2-1,.,.,15,TRBV10-1
TGTGCCAGCAGCCCCGGACAGGGCGGCTACACCTTC,CASSPGQGGYTF,TRBJ1-2,TRBD1,few,12,TRBV7-2
TGTGCCAGCAGTGAGACAGGGGGCGGGCGGCCATTAGTGGAGCAGTACTTC,CASSETGGGRPLVEQYF,TRBJ2-7,TRBD1,many,17,TRBV25-1
TGTGCCAGCAGCCAATCGGCAGGCGTGAACACTGAAGCTTTCTTT,CASSQSAGVNTEAFF,TRBJ1-1,.,.,15,TRBV16
TGTGCCAGCAGTACAACTAGCGGGGGCTTCTACAATGAGCAGTTCTTC,CASSTTSGGFYNEQFF,TRBJ2-1,TRBD2,.,16,TRBV2
TGTGCCAGCAGGGGGGGGCAGGCCTACGAGCAGTACTTC,CASRGGQAYEQYF,TRBJ2-7,.,.,13,TRBV28
TGTGCCAGCAGTGAACTATCTACAACTAATGAAAAACTGTTTTTT,CASSELSTTNEKLFF,TRBJ1-4,.,.,15,TRBV6-1
TGTGCCAGCAGCCAAGATCCGGACAGAAGCGACGAGCAGTACTTC,CASSQDPDRSDEQYF,TRBJ2-7,.,.,15,TRBV4-2
TGTGCCAGCAGCCAAGAGGGACTCTGGCCCTACGAGCAGTACTTC,CASSQEGLWPYEQYF,TRBJ2-7,.,once,15,TRBV14
TGTGCCAGCAGTGAAGCGACAGGGACCACCTTC,CASSEATGTTF,TRBJ1-2,TRBD1,.,11,TRBV2
TGCAGCGTTGAAAAGGAGCTTGGCTACACCTTC,CSVEKELGYTF,TRBJ1-2,.,.,11,TRBV29-1
TGTGCCAGCAGTGACGAGACTAGCGGGAGCAATGAGCAGTTCTTC,CASSDETSGSNEQFF,TRBJ2-1,TRBD2,.,15,TRBV6-1
TGCGCCAGCAGCCAAGATGGGGGGGACCTCGCTGGGAGAAACATTCAGTACTTC,CASSQDGGDLAGRNIQYF,TRBJ2-4,TRBD2,.,18,TRBV4-1